The clone carrying this T cell receptor beta chain was seen only once. The data originate from a study of blood T cell repertoires in COVID-19. The germline gives CDR1 SGHVS, CDR2 FNYEAQ. This CDR3 has 16 amino acids. The J segment lost 3 bases and the V segment lost 4 bases, leaving 7 bases of the junction unmatched. In the original workflow: Counts of nucleated cells, estimated from reference gene primer amplification, were obtained. Generated by immunoSEQ multiplex PCR, the TCRdb table keeps only in-frame clones and is missing some. That table is the source of V, J and clone size, and D and trimming were worked out from the DNA. The data show about 190,000 clones, 75% to 90% seen once.

Sequencing was done on a sample of peripheral blood. The rearrangement joins TRBV7-6 to TRBJ1-4; 8 positions match TRBD1. The clonotype originates from a man younger than 40 with acute or convalescent COVID-19. CDR3 nucleotide sequence: TGTGCCAGCAGCTCCCAGGGGGCGTTGTCTAATGAAAAACTGTTTTTT. It encodes CASSSQGALSNEKLFF.